This T cell receptor beta chain was found in a study of blood T cell repertoires in COVID-19. In the study's own analysis: Researchers report that nucleated cell counts were estimated from reference gene primer amplification. The assay was immunoSEQ multiplex PCR, and TCRdb's table has in-frame clones only and misses some. V and J calls and clone size are copied from that table; D and trimming were computed from the DNA. The profile shows 350,000 to 500,000 clones, around nine tenths of them singletons. Assignments of participants to cohorts depended upon their own reported clinical history. Per the germline V gene, CDR1 is LGHDT and CDR2 is YNNKEL (reference sequence). There are 16 residues in the CDR3. V lost 4 bases and J lost 4; bases outside the gene matches: 5.

The specimen sequenced was PBMCs or T cells enriched from blood (not recorded which). The clonotype originates from a woman in her late teens or twenties who had been exposed to COVID-19. The chain is built from TRBV3-1 (or the pseudogene TRBV3-2) and TRBJ2-7; 15 nucleotides match TRBD2. This chain's CDR3 is CASSPGTSGRKYEQYF. In DNA form, the CDR3 reads TGTGCCAGCAGCCCCGGGACTAGCGGGAGGAAGTACGAGCAGTACTTC.